The 20 T cell receptor beta chains below were found in one sample sequenced in a study of blood T cell repertoires in COVID-19. Produced via immunoSEQ multiplex PCR; TCRdb's table is partial and in-frame only. The table shows hundreds of thousands of clones, with roughly nine tenths occurring only once. The sequenced material came from peripheral blood. These receptors were obtained from a man younger than 35 with COVID-19, enrolled during active disease.

This sequence joins TRBV18 and TRBJ1-5; 7 bases line up with TRBD1. Germline CDR1 and CDR2: KGHSH and LQKENI. V shed 4 bases, J shed 7 bases, and the junction held 4 bases outside the gene matches. The CDR3 spans 13 residues. The CDR3 sequence is CASSRDREQPQHF. The CDR3 DNA reads as TGTGCCAGCTCACGTGACAGGGAACAGCCCCAGCATTTT.

The V call is TRBV10-2, the J call TRBJ2-7; possible D gene TRBD2, 5 bases. CDR1 is WSHSY, CDR2 SAAADI, per germline. This CDR3 is built from 14 residues. V lost 6 bases to trimming and J lost 0 bases, with 12 bases between them. The CDR3 here is CASSSGTSSYEQYF. The CDR3 bases are TGCGCCAGCAGCAGCGGAACTTCCTCCTACGAGCAGTACTTC.

This chain joins TRBV4-1 and TRBJ2-7, with 11 bases matching TRBD2. Germline loops: CDR1 MGHRA, CDR2 YSYEKL. CDR3 length: 15 residues. V was pared by 3 bases and J by 0 bases, with 1 base of the junction left unmatched. DNA for the CDR3: TGCGCCAGCAGCCATACTAGCGGGAGCTCCTACGAGCAGTACTTC. This encodes CASSHTSGSSYEQYF.

The V gene is TRBV24-1, the J gene TRBJ2-3; D ambiguous. V was clipped by 3 bases and J by 2 bases, with 11 bases between them. The CDR3 totals 15 residues. Germline CDR1 and CDR2: KGHDR and SFDVKD. As DNA, the CDR3 is TGTGCCACCAGTGATCCCCGGGTCCACACAGATACGCAGTATTTT. It translates to CATSDPRVHTDTQYF.

This clone was observed a handful of times. The chain carries TRBV7-9 and TRBJ1-2; possible D gene TRBD1, 5 bases. Between the trimmed V and J ends, which lost 5 bases and 3 bases, there was a span of 16 bases. The CDR3 contains 15 residues. The V gene's germline CDR1 is SEHNR and CDR2 FQNEAQ (reference sequence). DNA for the CDR3: TGTGCCAGCAGCCCCGGTGCGGGGGGGGACTATGGCTACACCTTC. This gives the protein CASSPGAGGDYGYTF.

This chain links TRBV9 with TRBJ2-7, with 8 bases matching TRBD2. The V gene's germline CDR1 is SGDLS and CDR2 YYNGEE. The CDR3 totals 16 residues. J was trimmed by 2 bases and V by 2 bases; bases with no gene match: 9. The DNA for the CDR3 is TGTGCCAGCAGCGTGGGTAGCGGGAACATCCCCTACGAGCAGTACTTC. Translated, it gives CASSVGSGNIPYEQYF.

The genes are TRBV25-1 and TRBJ2-2, with a tentative D call TRBD1 (6 bases). The CDR3 has 15 residues. CDR1 is MGHDK and CDR2 is SYGVNS in the germline V gene. V dropped 4 bases and J dropped 0 bases, with 9 bases sitting between them. CDR3 amino acids: CASSVGGSNTGELFF. Written as DNA, the CDR3 is TGTGCCAGCAGTGTAGGGGGATCGAACACCGGGGAGCTGTTTTTT.

The chain uses TRBV12-3 or TRBV12-4 and TRBJ2-7; maybe TRBD2 (6 bases). V was cut by 2 bases and J by 7 bases, with 12 bases left in between. The CDR3 length is 13 residues. CDR3: CASSLRGRGEQYF. The CDR3 DNA is TGTGCCAGCAGTTTACGCGGGCGGGGAGAGCAGTACTTC.

This chain links TRBV20-1 with TRBJ2-7; D is perhaps TRBD1 or TRBD2 (6 bases each). Trimming stripped 3 bases from V and 2 bases from J, with 14 bases between. The CDR3 runs to 14 residues. CDR1 is DFQATT and CDR2 is SNEGSKA in the germline V gene (reference sequence). This chain's CDR3 is CSASGGTRPYEQYF. The DNA for the CDR3 is TGCAGTGCTAGTGGAGGGACACGTCCCTACGAGCAGTACTTC.

There are a few counts of this clone. This chain connects TRBV24-1 to TRBJ2-2, with 9 nucleotides matching TRBD1. Germline V gives CDR1 KGHDR, CDR2 SFDVKD. The CDR3 runs to 16 residues. Trimming at V came to 4 bases and at J to 5 bases, leaving 7 bases not matched to a gene. CDR3 in DNA: TGTGCCACCAGTGACACACAGGGGGCGCGTACCGGGGAGCTGTTTTTT. Translation: CATSDTQGARTGELFF.

The genes are TRBV9 and TRBJ2-7; 9 nucleotides align to TRBD1. Trimming took 4 bases from V and 3 from J; bases not matched to a gene: 11. The CDR3 extends over 16 amino acids. From germline, CDR1 is SGDLS and CDR2 YYNGEE. The CDR3 nucleotides are TGTGCCAGCAGCCCGGAAGGGGGACAGGGAGGCTACGAGCAGTACTTC. Translating it yields CASSPEGGQGGYEQYF.

This clone was picked up a small number of times. V is TRBV2 and J is TRBJ2-5; TRBD2 agrees at 7 bases. CDR1 and CDR2 (germline): SNHLY, FYNNEI. The CDR3 has 14 residues. After removal of 2 bases from V and 5 bases from J, the junction contained 5 bases not matched to a gene. The CDR3 region is CASSETLLAETQYF. The CDR3 DNA follows: TGTGCCAGCAGTGAAACCCTACTAGCGGAGACCCAGTACTTC.

J is TRBJ2-3 and V is TRBV6-5, with TRBD2 identical over 8 bases. CDR3 length: 11 amino acids. In germline, CDR1 is MNHEY, CDR2 SVGAGI. V gave up 6 bases and J gave up 10 bases; unmatched junction bases: 3. CDR3 protein: CASSRGGAQYF. CDR3 sequence (DNA): TGTGCCAGCAGCCGGGGGGGCGCGCAGTATTTT.

The V call is TRBV28, the J call TRBJ2-7, with a tentative D call TRBD2 (5 bases). V was shortened by 6 bases and J by 12 bases, with 15 bases between the two germline ends. The CDR3 has 11 residues. Germline lookup yields CDR1 MDHEN and CDR2 SYDVKM. Here the CDR3 DNA reads TGTGCCAGCAGATCTTCGGGGTATACGTACTTC. Residues: CASRSSGYTYF.

This clone appeared a few times. J is TRBJ1-2 and V is TRBV4-1, with no clear D. V was trimmed by 8 bases and J by 6 bases, leaving 16 bases between them. The CDR3 covers 13 residues. Per germline, CDR1 MGHRA and CDR2 YSYEKL. CDR3 amino acids: CASRRGIRDGYTF. The CDR3 nucleotides are TGCGCCAGCCGACGAGGGATTAGGGATGGCTACACCTTC.

This chain joins TRBV18 and TRBJ1-3; maybe TRBD1 (6 bases). Germline V gene data show CDR1 as KGHSH and CDR2 as LQKENI. The V gene lost 9 bases and the J gene lost 4 bases, with 10 bases spanning the gap. The CDR3 totals 12 residues. CDR3: CASGQQGNTIYF. CDR3 in DNA: TGTGCCAGTGGACAGCAAGGAAACACCATATATTTT.

The chain recombines TRBV9 with TRBJ2-7, with 7 bases fitting TRBD1. Germline V gives CDR1 SGDLS, CDR2 YYNGEE. With V trimmed by 4 bases and J by 7 bases, 17 bases remained unmatched. The CDR3 has 16 residues. The CDR3: CASSPWTGHPSGEQYF. CDR3 DNA: TGTGCCAGCAGCCCTTGGACAGGACACCCTTCGGGTGAGCAGTACTTC. The full variable domain, its missing parts supplied by reference TRBV9 and TRBJ2-7, is DSGVTQTPKHLITATGQRVTLRCSPRSGDLSVYWYQQSLDQGLQFLIQYYNGEERAKGNILERFSAQQFPDLHSELNLSSLELGDSALYFCASSPWTGHPSGEQYFGPGTRLTVT.

V and J are TRBV4-1 and TRBJ1-5; D call uncertain. Germline V lookup: CDR1 MGHRA, CDR2 YSYEKL. V shed 1 base and J shed 5 bases, with 12 bases lying between them. The CDR3 runs to 15 residues. The CDR3 reads CASSQADNRDQPQHF. The CDR3 DNA is TGCGCCAGCAGCCAAGCTGACAACAGAGATCAGCCCCAGCATTTT.

The chain couples TRBV6-5 to TRBJ2-7; D possibly corresponds to TRBD1 (6 bases). The germline V gene has CDR1 MNHEY and CDR2 SVGAGI. The CDR3 extends over 11 amino acids. The ends were cut back, 4 bases at V and 9 bases at J, with 10 bases in the middle. The DNA of the CDR3 is TGTGCCAGCAGTTCAGGGGAAGGGCAGTACTTC. Translation: CASSSGEGQYF.

The chain is built from TRBV6-6 and TRBJ2-7; 7 bases are a match to TRBD1. J gave up 1 base and V 0 bases, and 0 bases lay outside the gene matches. The CDR3 loop spans 14 amino acids. Germline values: CDR1 MNHNY, CDR2 SVGAGI (reference sequence). The CDR3, as DNA: TGTGCCAGCAGTTACTCACAGGGGTCCTACGAGCAGTACTTC. Encoded protein: CASSYSQGSYEQYF.